Below, 7 T cell receptor beta chains from the same sample are listed, as sequenced in a study of graft-versus-host responses after intestinal transplantation. Clones were read by immunoSEQ multiplex PCR, and TCRdb kept only the in-frame ones, dropping some. The sample includes about 110,000 clones, about 94% seen only once; the top ten take roughly 0.5%. No antigen has been assigned to these receptors. The sequencing used unstimulated CD8+ T cells sorted from spleen or lymph node cells, collected before intestinal transplant. The receptor source for this set is a human donor who received an intestinal transplant.

The CDR3 DNA follows: TGCGCCAGCAGCTTGGATAGCGGGAGTTACAATGAGCAGTTCTTC. Amino acids: CASSLDSGSYNEQFF. This chain links TRBV5-1 with TRBJ2-1, with 9 bases identical to TRBD2. Per the germline V gene, CDR1 is SGHRS and CDR2 is YFSETQ. The trim removed 0 bases at V and 4 bases at J, leaving 2 bases unmatched. This CDR3 has 15 amino acids.

V usage is TRBV6-5 and J usage is TRBJ2-7; D possibly corresponds to TRBD1 (5 bases). V lost 8 bases, J lost 0 bases, and 11 bases lay in between. This CDR3 spans 13 amino acids. The germline V gene has CDR1 MNHEY and CDR2 SVGAGI. This CDR3 is CASQTTDSYEQYF. The CDR3 coding sequence is TGTGCCAGCCAAACGACAGACTCCTACGAGCAGTACTTC.

The V call is TRBV19, the J call TRBJ1-5, with 7 bases matching TRBD1. The CDR3 contains 14 residues. The V gene end was trimmed by 10 bases and the J gene end by 5 bases; junction bases not matched to a gene: 11. CDR1 and CDR2 from the germline V gene are LNHDA and SQIVND (reference sequence). The CDR3 loop reads CATMRQGSDQPQHF. The CDR3 DNA follows: TGTGCCACCATGAGACAGGGTAGTGATCAGCCCCAGCATTTT. The full variable domain, with the rest looked up from reference TRBV19 and TRBJ1-5, is DGGITQSPKYLFRKEGQNVTLSCEQNLNHDAMYWYRQDPGQGLRLIYYSQIVNDFQKGDIAEGYSVSREKKESFPLTVTSAQKNPTAFYLCATMRQGSDQPQHFGDGTRLSIL.

V usage is TRBV28 and J usage is TRBJ2-5; TRBD1 matches 7 bases. V was clipped by 7 bases and J by 5 bases; unmatched bases: 13. CDR1 MDHEN and CDR2 SYDVKM come from the germline V gene. The CDR3 is 15 residues long. The CDR3 loop reads CASTLDRERLETQYF. In DNA, the CDR3 is TGTGCCAGCACCCTCGACAGGGAGCGATTGGAGACCCAGTACTTC.

The V and J genes are TRBV28 and TRBJ2-5, with TRBD2 matching over 7 bases. After removal of 5 bases from V and 3 bases from J, the junction contained 12 bases not matched to a gene. CDR3 length: 16 amino acids. Germline CDR1 is MDHEN and CDR2 is SYDVKM. The CDR3 sequence: CASSIPPGGIEETQYF. The CDR3 coding sequence is TGTGCCAGCAGTATCCCCCCGGGAGGAATAGAAGAGACCCAGTACTTC.

CDR3 residues: CAISGGQPYEQYF. The DNA of the CDR3 is TGTGCCATCAGCGGGGGACAGCCCTACGAGCAGTACTTC. The chain carries TRBV10-3 and TRBJ2-7, with a tentative D call TRBD1 (7 bases). CDR1 and CDR2 from the germline V gene are ENHRY and SYGVKD. The V end lost 6 bases, the J end lost 2 bases, and 11 bases lay between the germline ends. This CDR3 comprises 13 residues.

The chain couples TRBV7-3 to TRBJ2-3, with D possibly TRBD1 on 5 matching bases. V was clipped by 5 bases and J by 4 bases, with 19 bases between them. The CDR3 extends over 16 amino acids. In germline, CDR1 is SGHTA, CDR2 FQGTGA. The CDR3 is CASSPSPGFEPDTQYF. In DNA form, the CDR3 reads TGTGCCAGCAGCCCAAGTCCAGGGTTCGAACCAGATACGCAGTATTTT.